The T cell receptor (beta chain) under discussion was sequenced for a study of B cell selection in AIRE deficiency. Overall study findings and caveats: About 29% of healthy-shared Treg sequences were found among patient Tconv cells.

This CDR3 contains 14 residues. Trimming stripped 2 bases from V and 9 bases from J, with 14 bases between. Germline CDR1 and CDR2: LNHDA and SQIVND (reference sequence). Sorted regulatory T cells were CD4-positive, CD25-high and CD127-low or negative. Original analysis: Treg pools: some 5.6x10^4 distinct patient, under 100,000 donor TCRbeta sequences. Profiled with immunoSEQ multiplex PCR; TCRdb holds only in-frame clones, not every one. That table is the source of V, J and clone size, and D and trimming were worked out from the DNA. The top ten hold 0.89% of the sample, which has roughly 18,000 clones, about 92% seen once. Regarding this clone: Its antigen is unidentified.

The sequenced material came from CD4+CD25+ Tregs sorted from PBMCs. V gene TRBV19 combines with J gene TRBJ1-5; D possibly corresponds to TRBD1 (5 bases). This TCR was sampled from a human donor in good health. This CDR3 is CASSIIGAGGPQHF. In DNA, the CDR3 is TGTGCCAGTAGTATAATAGGGGCCGGCGGGCCCCAGCATTTT.